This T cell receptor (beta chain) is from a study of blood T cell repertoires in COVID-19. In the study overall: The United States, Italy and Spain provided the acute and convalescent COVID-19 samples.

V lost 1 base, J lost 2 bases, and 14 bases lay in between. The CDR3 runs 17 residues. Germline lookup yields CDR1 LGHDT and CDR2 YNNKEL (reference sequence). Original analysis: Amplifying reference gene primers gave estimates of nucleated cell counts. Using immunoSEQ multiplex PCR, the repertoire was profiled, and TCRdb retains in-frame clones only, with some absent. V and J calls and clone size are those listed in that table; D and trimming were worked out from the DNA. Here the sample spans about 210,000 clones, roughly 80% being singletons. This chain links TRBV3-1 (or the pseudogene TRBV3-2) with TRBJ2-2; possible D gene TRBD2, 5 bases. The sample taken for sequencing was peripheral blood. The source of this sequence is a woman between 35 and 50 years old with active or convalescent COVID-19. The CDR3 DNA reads TGTGCCAGCAGCCAAGCCGCGGAGGCCGCAAACACCGGGGAGCTGTTTTTT. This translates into CASSQAAEAANTGELFF.